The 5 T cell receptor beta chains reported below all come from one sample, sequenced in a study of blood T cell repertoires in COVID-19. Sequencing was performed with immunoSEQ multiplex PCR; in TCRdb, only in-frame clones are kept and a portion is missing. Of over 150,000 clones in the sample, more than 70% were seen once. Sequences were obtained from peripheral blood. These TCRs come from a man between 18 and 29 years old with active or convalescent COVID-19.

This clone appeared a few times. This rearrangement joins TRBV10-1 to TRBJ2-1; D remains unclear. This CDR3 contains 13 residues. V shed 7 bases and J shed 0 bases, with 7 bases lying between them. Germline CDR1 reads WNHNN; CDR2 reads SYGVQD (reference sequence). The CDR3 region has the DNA TGCGCCAGCACCGAGAGCTCCTACAATGAGCAGTTCTTC. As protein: CASTESSYNEQFF.

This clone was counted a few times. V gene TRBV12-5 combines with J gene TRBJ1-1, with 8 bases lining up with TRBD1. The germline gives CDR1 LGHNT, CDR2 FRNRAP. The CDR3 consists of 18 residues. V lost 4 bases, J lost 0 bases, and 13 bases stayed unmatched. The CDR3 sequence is CASGSLRTGSTMNTEAFF. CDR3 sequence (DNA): TGTGCTAGTGGTTCCTTACGGACAGGGAGTACCATGAACACTGAAGCTTTCTTT.

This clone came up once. The CDR3 is CASSQEQGRKPQHF. The CDR3 DNA reads as TGCGCCAGCAGCCAAGAACAGGGTCGGAAGCCCCAGCATTTT. The chain combines TRBV4-1 with TRBJ1-5; tentatively, D is TRBD1 (6 bases). Trimming removed 0 bases from V and 8 bases from J, with 11 bases in between. This CDR3 comprises 14 residues. Germline CDR1 MGHRA, CDR2 YSYEKL.

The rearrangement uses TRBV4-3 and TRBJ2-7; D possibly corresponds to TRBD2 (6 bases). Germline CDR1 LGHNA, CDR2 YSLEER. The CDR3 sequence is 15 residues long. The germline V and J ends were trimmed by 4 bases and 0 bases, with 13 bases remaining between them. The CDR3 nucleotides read TGCGCCAGCAGCCCAAGCGGAGGGAGCTCCTACGAGCAGTACTTC. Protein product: CASSPSGGSSYEQYF.

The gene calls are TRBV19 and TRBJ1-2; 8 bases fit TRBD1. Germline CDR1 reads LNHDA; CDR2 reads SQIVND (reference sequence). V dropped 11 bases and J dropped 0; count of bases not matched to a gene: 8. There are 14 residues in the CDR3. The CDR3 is CASGGGFTNYGYTF. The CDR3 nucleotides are TGTGCCTCAGGGGGCGGCTTTACTAACTATGGCTACACCTTC.